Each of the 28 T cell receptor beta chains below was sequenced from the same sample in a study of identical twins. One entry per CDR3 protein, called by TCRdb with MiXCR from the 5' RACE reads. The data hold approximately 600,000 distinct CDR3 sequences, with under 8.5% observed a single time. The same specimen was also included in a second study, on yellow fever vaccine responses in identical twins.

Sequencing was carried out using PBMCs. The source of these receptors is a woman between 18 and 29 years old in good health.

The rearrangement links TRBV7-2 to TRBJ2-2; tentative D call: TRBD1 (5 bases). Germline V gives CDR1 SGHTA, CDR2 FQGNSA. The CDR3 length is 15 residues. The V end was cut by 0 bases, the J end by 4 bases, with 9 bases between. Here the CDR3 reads CASSLARVGTGELFF. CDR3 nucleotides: TGTGCCAGCAGCTTAGCCAGGGTCGGCACCGGGGAGCTGTTTTTT.

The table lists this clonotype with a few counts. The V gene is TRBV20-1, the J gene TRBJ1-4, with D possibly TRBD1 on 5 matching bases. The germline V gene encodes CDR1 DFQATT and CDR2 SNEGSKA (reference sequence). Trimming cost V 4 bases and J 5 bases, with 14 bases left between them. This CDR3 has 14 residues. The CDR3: CSAITRDPNEKLFF. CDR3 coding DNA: TGCAGTGCTATAACACGGGACCCAAATGAAAAACTGTTTTTT.

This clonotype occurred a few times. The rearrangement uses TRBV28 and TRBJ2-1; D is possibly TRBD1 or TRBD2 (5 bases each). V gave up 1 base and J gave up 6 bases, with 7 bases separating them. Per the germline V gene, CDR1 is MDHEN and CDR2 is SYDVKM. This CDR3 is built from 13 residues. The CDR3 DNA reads TGTGCCAGCAGTTTATCAGGGACCAATGAGCAGTTCTTC. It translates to CASSLSGTNEQFF.

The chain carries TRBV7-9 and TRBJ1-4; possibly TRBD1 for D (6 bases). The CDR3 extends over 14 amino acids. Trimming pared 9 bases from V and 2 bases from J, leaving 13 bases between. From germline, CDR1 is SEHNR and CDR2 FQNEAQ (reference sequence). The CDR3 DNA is TGTGCCAGTGGAAGAACAGGGACTAATGAAAAACTGTTTTTT. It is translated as CASGRTGTNEKLFF.

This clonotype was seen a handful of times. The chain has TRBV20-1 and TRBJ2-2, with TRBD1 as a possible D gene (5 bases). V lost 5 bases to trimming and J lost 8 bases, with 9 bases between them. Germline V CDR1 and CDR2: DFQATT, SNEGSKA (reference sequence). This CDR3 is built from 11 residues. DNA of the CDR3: TGCAGTGCTGGGGCGCCGGGGGAGCTGTTTTTT. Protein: CSAGAPGELFF.

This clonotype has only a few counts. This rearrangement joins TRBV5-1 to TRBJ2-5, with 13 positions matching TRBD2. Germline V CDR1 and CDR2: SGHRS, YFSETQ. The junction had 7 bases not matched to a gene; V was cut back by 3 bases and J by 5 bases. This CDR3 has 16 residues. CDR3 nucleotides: TGCGCCAGCAGCTCGGCTGGGACTAGCGGGGCCGAGACCCAGTACTTC. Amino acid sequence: CASSSAGTSGAETQYF.

As DNA, the CDR3 is TGTGCCAGCAGCACTCGAGGGGTCTCCTACGAGCAGTACTTC. It translates to CASSTRGVSYEQYF. V gene TRBV28 combines with J gene TRBJ2-7; TRBD1 or TRBD2 may be the D gene (5 bases each). Trimming stripped 6 bases from V and 0 bases from J, with 12 bases between. Germline loops: CDR1 MDHEN, CDR2 SYDVKM. The CDR3 is 14 amino acids.

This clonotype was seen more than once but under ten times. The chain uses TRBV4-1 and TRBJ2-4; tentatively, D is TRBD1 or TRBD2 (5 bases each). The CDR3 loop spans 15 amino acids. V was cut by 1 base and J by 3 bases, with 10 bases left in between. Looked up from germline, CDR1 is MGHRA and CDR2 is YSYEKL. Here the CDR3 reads CASSQGGTLKNIQYF. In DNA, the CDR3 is TGCGCCAGCAGCCAAGGGGGGACCCTCAAAAACATTCAGTACTTC.

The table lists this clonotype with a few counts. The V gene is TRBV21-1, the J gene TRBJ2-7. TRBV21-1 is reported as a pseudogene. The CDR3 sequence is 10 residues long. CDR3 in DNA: TGTGCCAGCAGCAAAGCGGAGCAGTACGTC. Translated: CASSKAEQYV.

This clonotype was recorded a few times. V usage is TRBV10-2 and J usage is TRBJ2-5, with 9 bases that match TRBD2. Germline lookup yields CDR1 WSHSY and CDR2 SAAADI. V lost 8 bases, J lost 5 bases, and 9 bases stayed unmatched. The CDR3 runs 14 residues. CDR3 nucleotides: TGCGCCAGCCTGGCAGCGGGAGGCGCGGAGACCCAGTACTTC. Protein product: CASLAAGGAETQYF.

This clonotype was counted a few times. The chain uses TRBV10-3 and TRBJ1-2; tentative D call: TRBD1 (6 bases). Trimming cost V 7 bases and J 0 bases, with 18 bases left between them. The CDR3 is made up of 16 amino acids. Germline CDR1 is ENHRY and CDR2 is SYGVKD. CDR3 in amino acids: CAIMTLTGKANYGYTF. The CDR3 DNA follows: TGTGCCATCATGACCCTTACAGGGAAAGCTAACTATGGCTACACCTTC.

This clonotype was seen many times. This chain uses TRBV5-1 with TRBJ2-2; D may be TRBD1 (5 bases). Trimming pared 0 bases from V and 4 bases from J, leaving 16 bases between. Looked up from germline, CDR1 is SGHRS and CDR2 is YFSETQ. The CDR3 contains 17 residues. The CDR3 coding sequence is TGCGCCAGCAGCTTGGTGGTTCGCGACAGCTTCACCGGGGAGCTGTTTTTT. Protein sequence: CASSLVVRDSFTGELFF.

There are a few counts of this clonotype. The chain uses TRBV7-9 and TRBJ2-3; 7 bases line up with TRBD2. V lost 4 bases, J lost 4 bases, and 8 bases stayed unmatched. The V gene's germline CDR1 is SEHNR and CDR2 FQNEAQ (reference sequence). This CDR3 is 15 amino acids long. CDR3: CASSSGGSFADTQYF. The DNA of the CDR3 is TGTGCCAGCAGCTCAGGCGGGAGTTTCGCAGATACGCAGTATTTT.

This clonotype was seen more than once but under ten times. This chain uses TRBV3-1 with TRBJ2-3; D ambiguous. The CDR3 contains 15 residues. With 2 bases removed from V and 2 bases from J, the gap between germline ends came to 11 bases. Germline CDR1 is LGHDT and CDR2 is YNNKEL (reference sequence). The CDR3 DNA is TGTGCCAGCAGCCAAATCGTGGCCCCCACAGATACGCAGTATTTT. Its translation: CASSQIVAPTDTQYF.

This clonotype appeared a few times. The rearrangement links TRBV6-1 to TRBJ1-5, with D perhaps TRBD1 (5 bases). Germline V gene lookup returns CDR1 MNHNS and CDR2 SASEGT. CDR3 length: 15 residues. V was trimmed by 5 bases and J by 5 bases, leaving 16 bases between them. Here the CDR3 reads CASSPRDRIHQPQHF. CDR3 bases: TGTGCCAGCAGTCCCCGGGACCGAATCCATCAGCCCCAGCATTTT.

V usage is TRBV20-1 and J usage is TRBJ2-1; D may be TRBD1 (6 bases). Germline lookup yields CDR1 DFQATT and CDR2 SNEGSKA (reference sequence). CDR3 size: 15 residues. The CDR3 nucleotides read TGCTTCTATAATGTCTCCCCAGGGGATTACAATGAGCAGTTCTTC. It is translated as CFYNVSPGDYNEQFF.

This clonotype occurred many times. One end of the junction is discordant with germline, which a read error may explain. The CDR3 sequence: CASSVGTDTQYF. The CDR3 nucleotides are TGCGCCAGCAGCGTAGGCACAGATACGCAGTATTTT. V is TRBV9 and J is TRBJ2-3, with unresolved D. Germline values: CDR1 SGDLS, CDR2 YYNGEE. The CDR3 covers 12 residues.

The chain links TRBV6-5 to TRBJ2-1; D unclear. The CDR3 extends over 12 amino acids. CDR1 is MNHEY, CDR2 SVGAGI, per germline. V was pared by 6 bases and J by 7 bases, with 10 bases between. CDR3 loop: CASRNLPNEQFF. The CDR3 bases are TGTGCCAGCAGAAATCTACCAAATGAGCAGTTCTTC.

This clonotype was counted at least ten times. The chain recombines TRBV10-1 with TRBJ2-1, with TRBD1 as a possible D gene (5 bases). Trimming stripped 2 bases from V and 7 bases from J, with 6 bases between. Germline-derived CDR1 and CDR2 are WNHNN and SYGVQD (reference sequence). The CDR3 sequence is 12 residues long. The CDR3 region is CASSERGNEQFF. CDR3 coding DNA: TGCGCCAGCAGTGAGAGGGGAAATGAGCAGTTCTTC.

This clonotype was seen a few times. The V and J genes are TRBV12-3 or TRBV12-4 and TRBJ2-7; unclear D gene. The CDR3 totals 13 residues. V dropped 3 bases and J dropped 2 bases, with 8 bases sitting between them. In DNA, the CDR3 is TGTGCCAGCAGTTTCGGCTCCCCCTACGAGCAGTACTTC. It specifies CASSFGSPYEQYF.

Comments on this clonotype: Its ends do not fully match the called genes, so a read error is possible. CDR3 DNA sequence: TGTGCCAGCAGGCAATCCGTGTACTACCATGAGCAGTTCTTC. It encodes CASRQSVYYHEQFF. The rearrangement joins TRBV12-3 or TRBV12-4 to TRBJ2-1; D gene unclear. This CDR3 spans 14 amino acids.

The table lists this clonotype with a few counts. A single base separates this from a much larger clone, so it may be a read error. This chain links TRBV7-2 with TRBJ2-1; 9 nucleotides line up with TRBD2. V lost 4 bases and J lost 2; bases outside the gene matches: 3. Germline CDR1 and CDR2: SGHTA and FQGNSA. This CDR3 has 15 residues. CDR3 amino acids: CASSSGGGAYNEQFF. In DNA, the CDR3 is TGTGCCAGCAGCTCGGGCGGGGGGGCCTACAATGAGCAGTTCTTC.

The CDR3 here is CASSYGVRQGDVPQHF. CDR3 coding DNA: TGTGCCAGCAGTTATGGGGTCCGACAGGGGGACGTGCCCCAGCATTTT. The chain links TRBV6-5 to TRBJ1-5; 9 bases map to TRBD1. The germline V gene encodes CDR1 MNHEY and CDR2 SVGAGI. The CDR3 extends over 16 amino acids. V lost 3 bases, J lost 9 bases, and 12 bases stayed unmatched.

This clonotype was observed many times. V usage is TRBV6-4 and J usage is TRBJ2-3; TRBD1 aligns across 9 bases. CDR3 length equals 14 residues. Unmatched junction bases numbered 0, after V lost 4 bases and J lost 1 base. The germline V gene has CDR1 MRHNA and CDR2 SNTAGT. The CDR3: CASSGTGGTDTQYF. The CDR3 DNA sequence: TGTGCCAGCAGTGGGACAGGGGGCACAGATACGCAGTATTTT.

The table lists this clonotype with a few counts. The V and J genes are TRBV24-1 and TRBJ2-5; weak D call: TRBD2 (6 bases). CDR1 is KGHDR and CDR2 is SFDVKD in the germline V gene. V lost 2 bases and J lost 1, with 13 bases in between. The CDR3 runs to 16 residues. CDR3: CATSDSDYTSQETQYF. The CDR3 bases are TGTGCCACCAGTGATTCGGACTACACAAGCCAAGAGACCCAGTACTTC.

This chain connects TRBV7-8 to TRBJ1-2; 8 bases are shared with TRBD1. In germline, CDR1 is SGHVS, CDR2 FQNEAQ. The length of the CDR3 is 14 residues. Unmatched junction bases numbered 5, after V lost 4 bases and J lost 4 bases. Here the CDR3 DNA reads TGTGCCAGCAGCTCAGGGACAGGTCCCTATGGCTACACCTTC. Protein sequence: CASSSGTGPYGYTF.

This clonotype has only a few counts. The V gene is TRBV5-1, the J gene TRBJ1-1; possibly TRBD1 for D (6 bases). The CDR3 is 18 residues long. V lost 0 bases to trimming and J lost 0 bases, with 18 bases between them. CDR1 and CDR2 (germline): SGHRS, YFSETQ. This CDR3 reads CASSLEPIRGMMNTEAFF. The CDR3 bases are TGCGCCAGCAGCTTGGAACCTATTAGGGGGATGATGAACACTGAAGCTTTCTTT.

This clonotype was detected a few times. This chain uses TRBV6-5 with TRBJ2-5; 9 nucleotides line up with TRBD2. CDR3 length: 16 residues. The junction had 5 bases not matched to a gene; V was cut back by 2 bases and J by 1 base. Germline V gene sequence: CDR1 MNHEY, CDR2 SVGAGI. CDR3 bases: TGTGCCAGCAGTTACGGAGCGGGAGGTGTCCAAGAGACCCAGTACTTC. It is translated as CASSYGAGGVQETQYF.